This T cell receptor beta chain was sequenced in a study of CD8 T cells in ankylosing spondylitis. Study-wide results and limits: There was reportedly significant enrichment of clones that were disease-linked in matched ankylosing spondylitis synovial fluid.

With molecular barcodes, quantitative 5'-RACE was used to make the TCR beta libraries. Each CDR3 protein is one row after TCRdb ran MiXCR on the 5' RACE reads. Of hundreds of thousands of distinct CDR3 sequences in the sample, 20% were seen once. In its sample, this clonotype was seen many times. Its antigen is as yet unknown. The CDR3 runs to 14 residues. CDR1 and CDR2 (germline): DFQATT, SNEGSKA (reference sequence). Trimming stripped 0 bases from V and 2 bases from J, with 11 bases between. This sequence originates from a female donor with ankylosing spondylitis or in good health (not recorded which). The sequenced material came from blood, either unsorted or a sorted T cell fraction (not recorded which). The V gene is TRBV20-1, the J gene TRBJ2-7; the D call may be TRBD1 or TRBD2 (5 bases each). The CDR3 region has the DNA TGCAGTGCTAGAGATCGGGACGGACCCTACGAGCAGTACTTC. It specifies CSARDRDGPYEQYF.